The rows below give T cell receptor beta chains drawn from one sample of a study of blood T cell repertoires in COVID-19. Clones were read by immunoSEQ multiplex PCR, and TCRdb kept only the in-frame ones, dropping some. This sample has about 94,000 clones, with 74% found just once. Sequencing input: peripheral blood. These receptor sequences come from a man in his 70s with COVID-19, enrolled during active disease. Both conserved end residues are part of each CDR3. The D gene is left open where the match is weak. Some rows mark clone size as missing; the rest say once, few, many or name a class of expanded clone.

V,length,D,size,J,CDR3,DNA
TRBV19,17,TRBD2,NA,TRBJ2-1,CASSPLRGAGDYNEQFF,TGTGCCAGTAGTCCCCTAAGGGGAGCGGGAGACTACAATGAGCAGTTCTTC
TRBV19,14,NA,NA,TRBJ2-5,CASRTVAGQETQYF,TGTGCCAGTCGGACTGTCGCGGGTCAAGAGACCCAGTACTTC
TRBV6-2/TRBV6-3,15,NA,NA,TRBJ2-1,CASSPRVTTYNEQFF,TGTGCCAGCAGTCCCCGGGTGACTACCTACAATGAGCAGTTCTTC
TRBV7-2,13,NA,NA,TRBJ2-5,CASSRSGAETQYF,TGTGCCAGCAGCCGATCGGGAGCAGAGACCCAGTACTTC
TRBV12-3/TRBV12-4,13,TRBD1,NA,TRBJ1-2,CASSFDRVRGYTF,TGTGCCAGCAGTTTCGACAGGGTGCGCGGCTACACCTTC
TRBV7-9,15,TRBD1,NA,TRBJ2-7,CASSDLRTGGYEQYF,TGTGCCAGCAGCGACCTCCGGACAGGGGGTTACGAGCAGTACTTC
TRBV30,12,TRBD2,NA,TRBJ2-1,CAWTRGDNEQFF,TGTGCCTGGACCCGGGGGGACAATGAGCAGTTCTTC
TRBV6-5,13,NA,NA,TRBJ2-2,CASSLLRSGELFF,TGTGCCAGCAGCCTCTTGAGGTCCGGGGAGCTGTTTTTT
TRBV7-3,14,TRBD1,NA,TRBJ1-2,CASSSPGQGYGYTF,TGTGCCAGCAGCTCCCCAGGACAGGGGTATGGCTACACCTTC
TRBV7-9,12,NA,NA,TRBJ1-2,CASSLIRYGYTF,TGTGCCAGCAGCTTAATTCGGTATGGCTACACCTTC
TRBV4-3,15,NA,NA,TRBJ1-5,CASSPGRGSNQPQHF,TGCGCCAGCAGCCCAGGCCGGGGGAGCAATCAGCCCCAGCATTTT
TRBV4-2,16,TRBD2,NA,TRBJ2-7,CASSQGAGGSLHEQYF,TGTGCCAGCAGCCAAGGCGCGGGCGGGAGTCTCCACGAGCAGTACTTC
TRBV10-3,13,NA,NA,TRBJ2-7,CAISREFFYEQYF,TGTGCCATCAGTCGTGAGTTTTTCTACGAGCAGTACTTC
TRBV7-2,13,NA,few,TRBJ2-7,CASSLAQGNEQYF,TGTGCCAGCAGCTTAGCTCAGGGGAACGAGCAGTACTTC
TRBV6-5,14,TRBD2,NA,TRBJ2-3,CASTTSGKVDTQYF,TGTGCCAGCACCACTAGCGGGAAAGTAGATACGCAGTATTTT
TRBV18,16,TRBD1,NA,TRBJ1-5,CASSPILTGEPQPQHF,TGTGCCAGCTCACCAATCTTAACAGGGGAGCCTCAGCCCCAGCATTTT